Presented here are 11 T cell receptor beta chains from one specimen sequenced in a study of blood T cell repertoires in COVID-19. The data were produced by immunoSEQ multiplex PCR, yet TCRdb's version contains in-frame clones alone and is incomplete. The table records about 240,000 clones, around 88% of them present only once. Material for sequencing was PBMCs or T cells enriched from blood (not recorded which). The receptors stem from a man aged 35 to 55 who had recovered from COVID-19.

The rearrangement uses TRBV18 and TRBJ2-1, with D tentatively TRBD1 (6 bases). The CDR3 is 18 residues long. Per the germline V gene, CDR1 is KGHSH and CDR2 is LQKENI. Deletions cut 2 bases from V and 1 base from J, with 18 bases between. This chain's CDR3 is CASSPISLGRGSYNEQFF. DNA for the CDR3: TGTGCCAGCTCACCAATCTCCCTCGGCAGGGGTTCCTACAATGAGCAGTTCTTC.

The chain is built from TRBV25-1 and TRBJ1-5; weak D call: TRBD1 (6 bases). Trimming left V 4 bases short and J 1 base short, with 14 bases between. CDR3 length: 16 residues. Germline V gene sequence: CDR1 MGHDK, CDR2 SYGVNS. The CDR3 nucleotides are TGTGCCAGCAGTGCTGAACAGGGTTTGAGCAATCAGCCCCAGCATTTT. It translates to CASSAEQGLSNQPQHF.

This clone was found once. This chain joins TRBV19 and TRBJ2-3, with D maybe TRBD2 (5 bases). Germline V CDR1 and CDR2: LNHDA, SQIVND (reference sequence). CDR3 length: 13 residues. Between the trimmed V and J ends, which lost 4 bases and 1 base, there was a span of 6 bases. The CDR3 DNA sequence: TGTGCCAGTAGTAACGGGGGCACAGATACGCAGTATTTT. Protein: CASSNGGTDTQYF.

This clone was counted at least ten times. The V call is TRBV6-1, the J call TRBJ2-7, with 8 bases fitting TRBD2. Germline-derived CDR1 and CDR2 are MNHNS and SASEGT. J lost 2 bases, V lost 0 bases, and 3 bases had no gene match. The CDR3 totals 15 residues. The CDR3 is CASSEANGGAYEQYF. The CDR3 DNA reads TGTGCCAGCAGTGAAGCGAACGGGGGGGCCTACGAGCAGTACTTC.

In nucleotides, the CDR3 is TGTGCCAGCAGTTACTCGATGAGGGGAGGCGATGAAAAACTGTTTTTT. Amino acids: CASSYSMRGGDEKLFF. This rearrangement joins TRBV6-5 to TRBJ1-4; D might be TRBD1 (5 bases). This CDR3 has 16 residues. V was pared by 0 bases and J by 6 bases, with 14 bases between. CDR1 is MNHEY and CDR2 is SVGAGI in the germline V gene.

This chain connects TRBV5-5 to TRBJ2-3; D may be TRBD2 (6 bases). V shed 4 bases and J shed 3 bases, with 18 bases lying between them. The CDR3 consists of 16 residues. Per germline, CDR1 SGHKS and CDR2 YYEKEE (reference sequence). In nucleotides, the CDR3 is TGTGCCAGCAGCCCCTCACTAGCTTGGAATACAGATACGCAGTATTTT. Amino acids: CASSPSLAWNTDTQYF.

The V call is TRBV28, the J call TRBJ2-1; 7 nucleotides agree with TRBD2. V was clipped by 5 bases and J by 4 bases; unmatched bases: 8. CDR3 length: 15 residues. Germline CDR1 and CDR2: MDHEN and SYDVKM. The DNA for the CDR3 is TGTGCCAGCAGTGCCACTAGCGCGGTGTACAATGAGCAGTTCTTC. This codes for CASSATSAVYNEQFF.

The rearrangement links TRBV5-4 to TRBJ2-1; 9 bases align to TRBD2. V shed 7 bases, J shed 7 bases, and the junction held 18 bases outside the gene matches. Germline CDR1 and CDR2: SGHNT and YYREEE (reference sequence). The CDR3 contains 17 residues. CDR3 in DNA: TGTGCCAGCGCATTGGGCCTTAGCGGGAGTGTGAGTAATGAGCAGTTCTTC. This codes for CASALGLSGSVSNEQFF.

The CDR3 nucleotides are TGTGCCAGCAGCCAACCCGGACGGACACAAAGCTATGGCTACACCTTC. As protein: CASSQPGRTQSYGYTF. The rearrangement links TRBV7-9 to TRBJ1-2; D might be TRBD1 (5 bases). Germline-derived CDR1 and CDR2 are SEHNR and FQNEAQ (reference sequence). V was trimmed by 5 bases and J by 4 bases, leaving 20 bases between them. The CDR3 runs 16 residues.

The chain employs TRBV4-1 and TRBJ2-1; weak D call: TRBD2 (6 bases). Germline lookup yields CDR1 MGHRA and CDR2 YSYEKL. The CDR3 covers 16 residues. V lost 4 bases to trimming and J lost 4 bases, with 17 bases between them. The CDR3 coding sequence is TGCGCCAGCAGCCGGTTGACTAGGGAATTATACAATGAGCAGTTCTTC. Translation: CASSRLTRELYNEQFF.

This clone was seen once. This chain uses TRBV11-3 with TRBJ1-2; no clear D gene. Trimming removed 4 bases at V and 5 bases at J, with 8 bases between. Germline V lookup: CDR1 SGHNT, CDR2 YENEEA. The CDR3 spans 12 residues. CDR3 amino acids: CASSSGLYGYTF. The CDR3 bases are TGTGCCAGCAGCTCCGGTCTATATGGCTACACCTTC.